This record looks at one T cell receptor beta chain sequence and its context. Antigen: not known. These data originate in a study of T cell responses to AZD1222 COVID-19 vaccine. Findings and limits, study-wide: Seropositivity was recorded at baseline in only 6 or 7 AZD1222 recipients.

Whether given at about 4 or about 12 weeks, second doses were pooled. The data were produced by immunoSEQ multiplex PCR, yet TCRdb's version contains in-frame clones alone and is incomplete. The sample gives over 110,000 clones, about nine tenths of which show up once; around 1.6% is in the top ten. This CDR3 comprises 16 residues. After removal of 4 bases from V and 3 bases from J, the junction contained 9 bases not matched to a gene. Per the germline V gene, CDR1 is LGHDT and CDR2 is YNNKEL (reference sequence). Sequences were derived from peripheral blood, sampled 28 days after the second AZD1222 dose. The receptor was derived from an adult who received the AZD1222 COVID-19 vaccine. The chain recombines TRBV3-1 (or the pseudogene TRBV3-2) with TRBJ1-3, with 7 bases matching TRBD1. The CDR3, as DNA: TGTGCCAGCAGCCCTAGGGACAGCAAACATGGAAACACCATATATTTT. Translated, it gives CASSPRDSKHGNTIYF.